This T cell receptor beta chain appears in the sequencing data of a study of cytomegalovirus exposure and HLA in healthy donors. Study conclusions and caveats: The likely origin of a cluster of highly shared sequence variants was a sequencing artifact. Per a prior analysis, the majority of TCR beta V segments were productive roughly 87% or roughly 30% of the time.

The PCR had 60 Vbeta and 13 Jbeta primers. TCRdb keeps only in-frame clones here, not all; method: immunoSEQ multiplex PCR. This sample has about 240,000 clones; about 81% occur once, and the top ten carry almost 8%. A remark on this clone: Its matching antigen is unknown.

Germline CDR1 and CDR2: MNHEY and SMNVEV (reference sequence). The length of the CDR3 is 16 residues. V dropped 3 bases and J dropped 0; count of bases not matched to a gene: 2. The rearrangement joins TRBV27 to TRBJ2-1; TRBD1 aligns across 10 bases. This sequence originates from a woman between 55 and 75 years old in good health and CMV-seropositive. Sequencing input: PBMCs. The CDR3 DNA sequence: TGTGCCAGCAGTTTTGACAGGGGGCTCTCCTACAATGAGCAGTTCTTC. This gives the protein CASSFDRGLSYNEQFF.